The T cell receptor beta chain described here comes from a study of human T cells and chemical hapten exposure. Study-level findings and limits: Relative to control repertoires, expanded TCRs gave rise to significantly more large CDR3 similarity clusters.

Germline V gene sequence: CDR1 LGHDT, CDR2 YNNKEL (reference sequence). The CDR3 has 19 amino acids. Trimming at V came to 3 bases and at J to 7 bases, leaving 14 bases not matched to a gene. Time point in this sample: patch test 2, 6 weeks after DPC sensitization. The treatment: therapeutic diphenylcyclopropenone sensitization with weekly scalp DPC. Each donor was an alopecia patient between 18 and 70 years of age who qualified for DPC. This clonotype was seen a few times. As yet, its antigen is unknown. Original data processing: Counts of TCRs in each sample centred on a median of around 96,000 and extended from around 25,000 to 690,000. TCRdb redid the calling of the RACE reads with MiXCR, one entry per CDR3 protein. In this record, the V and J calls reflect TCRdb's handling and not the investigators' own analysis. The table records approximately 350,000 distinct CDR3 sequences, about 6.9% of them present only once.

The sequence derives from a woman aged 18-35 years with alopecia areata. Some clones in this sample may be carry-over from other donors' samples. This specimen consisted of whole blood, obtained in connection with sensitization to the hapten diphenylcyclopropenone (DPC). V gene TRBV3-1 combines with J gene TRBJ2-1; TRBD2 aligns across 14 bases. This CDR3 is CASSHGGLAGAPRSNEQFF. CDR3 sequence (DNA): TGTGCCAGCAGCCATGGGGGACTAGCGGGGGCACCGCGTTCAAATGAGCAGTTCTTC.